This T cell receptor beta chain was sequenced in a study of blood T cell repertoires in COVID-19. Trimming removed 3 bases from V and 3 bases from J, with 14 bases in between. The CDR3 is made up of 16 amino acids. Germline V gene data show CDR1 as LGHNT and CDR2 as FRNRAP. Using immunoSEQ multiplex PCR, the repertoire was profiled, and TCRdb retains in-frame clones only, with some absent. The data show around 140,000 clones, roughly 87% seen once. The source material was peripheral blood. This TCR was sampled from a woman in her 50s with acute or convalescent COVID-19. This rearrangement joins TRBV12-5 to TRBJ2-2, with D possibly matching TRBD2 (5 bases). Here the CDR3 DNA reads TGTGCTAGTGGTTTAGTAGTAGCGAGAGACACCGGGGAGCTGTTTTTT. The encoded protein is CASGLVVARDTGELFF.